This entry is about one TCR beta chain. Antigen unknown. One end of the junction is discordant with germline, which a read error may explain. Using its own MiXCR run on the PCR reads, TCRdb lists one record per CDR3 protein. The table lists under 100,000 distinct CDR3 sequences, nearly 25% of them singletons. Germline CDR1 and CDR2: LGHNA and YSLEER. The CDR3 covers 16 residues. These data are taken from a study of molecular identifiers for immune sequencing clone quantification. Sorted naive CD8 T cells, roughly 19,000 to 1,100,000, were sequenced from 10%, 30% or 50% RNA. General study points: The study found clones above 20 RNA copies held over 98% of effector molecules and under 1% in naive cells. Spiked TCR RNA from one Jurkat cell reportedly showed up when mixed among 1 million or so naive cells.

Material: naive CD8+ T cells from blood, with Jurkat cell RNA spiked in. Subset given: FACS-sorted CD8+CD4-CCR7+CD45RA+ naive T cells. The chain employs TRBV4-3 and TRBJ2-7; D is undetermined. The TCR sequence derives from a human donor in good health. Some libraries in this study had Jurkat cell RNA spiked in. CDR3 loop: CASCQETGTTSYEQYF. The CDR3 bases are TGCGCCAGCTGCCAAGAGACGGGCACGACCTCCTACGAGCAGTACTTC.